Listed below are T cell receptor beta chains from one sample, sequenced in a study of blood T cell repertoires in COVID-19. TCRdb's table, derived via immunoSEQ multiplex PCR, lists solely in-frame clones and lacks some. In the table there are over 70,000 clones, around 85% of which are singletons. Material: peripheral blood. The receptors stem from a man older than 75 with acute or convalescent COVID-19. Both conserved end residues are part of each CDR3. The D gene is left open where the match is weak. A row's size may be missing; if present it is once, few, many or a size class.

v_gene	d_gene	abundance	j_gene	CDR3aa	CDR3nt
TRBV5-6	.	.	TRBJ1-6	CASSLTDSPLHF	TGTGCCAGCAGTTTGACAGATTCACCCCTCCACTTT
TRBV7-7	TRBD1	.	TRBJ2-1	CASSSGTGIYNEQFF	TGTGCCAGCAGCTCGGGGACAGGGATCTACAATGAGCAGTTCTTC
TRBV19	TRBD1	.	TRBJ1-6	CASSTTGGPSPLHF	TGTGCCAGTAGTACGACAGGGGGGCCTTCACCCCTCCACTTT
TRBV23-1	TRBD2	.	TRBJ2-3	CASSHAGKGLAEYTDTQYF	TGCGCCAGCAGTCACGCAGGGAAGGGACTAGCGGAATACACAGATACGCAGTATTTT
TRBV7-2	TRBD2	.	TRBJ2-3	CASSTGTSGGTDTQYF	TGTGCCAGCAGCACGGGGACTAGCGGGGGCACAGATACGCAGTATTTT
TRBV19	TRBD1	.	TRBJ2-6	CASSVRQGSGANVLTF	TGTGCCAGTAGTGTTCGACAGGGCTCTGGGGCCAACGTCCTGACTTTC
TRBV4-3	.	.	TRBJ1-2	CASSQDDPGVYGYTF	TGCGCCAGCAGCCAAGATGACCCTGGAGTGTATGGCTACACCTTC
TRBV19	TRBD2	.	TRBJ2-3	CASSLRTSGRERDTDTQYF	TGTGCCAGTAGTCTCCGGACTAGCGGGAGGGAGAGGGACACAGATACGCAGTATTTT
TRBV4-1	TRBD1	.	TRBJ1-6	CASSHPRTGVEVNSPLHF	TGCGCCAGCAGCCACCCGAGGACAGGCGTGGAAGTAAATTCACCCCTCCACTTT
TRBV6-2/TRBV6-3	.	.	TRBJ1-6	CASSYEVVPLHF	TGTGCCAGCAGTTACGAGGTGGTACCCCTCCACTTT
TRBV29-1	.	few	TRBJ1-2	CSVVGNDRGYTF	TGCAGCGTTGTGGGGAACGACAGGGGCTACACCTTC
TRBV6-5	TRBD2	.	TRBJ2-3	CAPYPKRDPTDTQYF	TGTGCCCCCTACCCTAAGCGGGACCCCACAGATACGCAGTATTTT
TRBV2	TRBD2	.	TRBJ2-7	CASSERASGKGEQYF	TGTGCCAGCAGTGAAAGGGCTAGCGGGAAGGGTGAGCAGTACTTC
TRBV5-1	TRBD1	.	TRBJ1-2	CASSDRTGGLLRDYGYTF	TGCGCCAGCAGCGATAGGACAGGGGGCCTTCTCAGGGACTATGGCTACACCTTC
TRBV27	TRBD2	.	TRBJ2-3	CASAVLAGTRGTDTQYF	TGTGCCAGCGCGGTGCTAGCGGGAACGAGGGGTACAGATACGCAGTATTTT
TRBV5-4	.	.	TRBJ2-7	CASSSTGQLRDEQYF	TGTGCCAGCAGCTCCACCGGACAGCTGAGGGACGAGCAGTACTTC
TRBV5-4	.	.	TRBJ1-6	CASSSTGESLYNSPLHF	TGTGCCAGCAGCTCCACAGGAGAGTCCCTTTATAATTCACCCCTCCACTTT
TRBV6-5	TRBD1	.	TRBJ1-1	CASRSGQTNTEAFF	TGTGCCAGCAGATCGGGACAGACGAACACTGAAGCTTTCTTT
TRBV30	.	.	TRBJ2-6	CAWSVLASGANVLTF	TGTGCCTGGAGTGTACTAGCATCTGGGGCCAACGTCCTGACTTTC
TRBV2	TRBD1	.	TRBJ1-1	CASTVHRGQTEAFF	TGTGCCAGCACCGTCCACAGGGGGCAAACTGAAGCTTTCTTT